This T cell receptor (beta chain) was observed in a study of T cell responses to AZD1222 COVID-19 vaccine. Study-level points and caveats: At 160-218 and 743-854, vaccine-associated CD4 TCRs were dominant, and they spanned spike. Donors were mostly white British, more females; clonal diversity possibly underestimated. Rises in breadth and depth of Spike-specific TCRs came after two AZD1222 doses. Baseline seropositivity characterized only a handful of AZD1222 recipients.

Sequencing used immunoSEQ multiplex PCR; TCRdb keeps in-frame clones, though not all of them. The sample gives about 130,000 clones, 86% of which show up once; 9.5% to 15% is in the top ten. This clone was seen once. Antigen specificity is unknown. Germline-derived CDR1 and CDR2 are MNHEY and SMNVEV (reference sequence). V lost 2 bases, J lost 2 bases, and 4 bases stayed unmatched. This CDR3 region has 16 residues. The source material was peripheral blood, sampled on day 0 of AZD1222 vaccination. The receptor comes from an adult in good health. This sequence joins TRBV27 and TRBJ2-7; TRBD2 agrees at 12 bases. CDR3 sequence reads: CASSLTASGRAYEQYF. CDR3 bases: TGTGCCAGCAGTTTAACGGCTAGCGGGAGGGCCTACGAGCAGTACTTC.